The rows below give T cell receptor beta chains drawn from one sample of a study of shared clonotypes between healthy human individuals. Profiling relied on immunoSEQ multiplex PCR, and the TCRdb table lists in-frame clones only, not all of them. The table lists 1,500,000 or so clones, 95% to 97% of them singletons, with roughly 1.2% in the top ten. Material: naive CD4+ T cells sorted from blood. Receptors were obtained from a man between 25 and 39 years old in good health. Both conserved end residues are part of each CDR3. D genes are given only for firm matches. Size tells how often a clone was seen (once, few, many) or the class of an expanded clone, and some rows leave it out.

TRBJ2-7	NA	TRBV6-6	NA	TGTGCCAGCAGTCCCGGACAGAGATACGAGCAGTACTTC	CASSPGQRYEQYF
TRBJ1-1	NA	TRBV5-1	NA	TGCGCCAGCAGCTTAGGGTCCAAGGGAACTGAAGCTTCCTTT	CASSLGSKGTEASF
TRBJ2-7	NA	TRBV10-3	NA	TGTGCCAGGAGCTCCTACGAGCAGTACTTC	CARSSYEQYF
TRBJ2-7	TRBD2	TRBV6-1	NA	TGTGCCAGCAGTGCGCTAGCGGGAGTGGGGTATGAGCAGTACTTC	CASSALAGVGYEQYF
TRBJ2-5	NA	TRBV7-2	NA	TGTGCCAGCAGCTTAAGGGGGGTCCAAGAGACCCAGTACTTC	CASSLRGVQETQYF
TRBJ1-2	NA	TRBV6-5	NA	TGTGCCAGCACAAACGGGGGGGAGCCGTATGGCTACACCTTC	CASTNGGEPYGYTF
TRBJ1-2	NA	TRBV6-5	NA	TGTGCCAGCAGTGGTGGACCGGCGGAGGGCTACACCTTC	CASSGGPAEGYTF
TRBJ1-2	NA	TRBV5-3	once	TGTGCCAGCAGCTTTGGGGTGTTTGGCTACACCTTC	CASSFGVFGYTF
TRBJ2-3	NA	TRBV4-1	NA	TGCGCCAGCAGCCAAGAATCTGCACTTGCTACTAGCACAGATACGCAGTATTTT	CASSQESALATSTDTQYF
TRBJ1-1	TRBD1	TRBV10-3	NA	TGTGCCATCAGTGGGGGGACAGGGGATCCCATGAGGACTGAAGCTTTCTTT	CAISGGTGDPMRTEAFF
TRBJ2-7	NA	TRBV7-2	once	TGTGCCAGCAGCTTAAGGGGACCTTACGAGCAGTACTTC	CASSLRGPYEQYF
TRBJ2-7	NA	TRBV11-2	NA	TGTGCCAGCAGCTCCACCCGGGGTCCAAGCTCCTACGAGCAGTACTTC	CASSSTRGPSSYEQYF
TRBJ2-7	NA	TRBV28	NA	TGTGCCAGCACCGCCCTCCCACCAAGCGGCGAGCAGTACTTC	CASTALPPSGEQYF
TRBJ2-7	NA	TRBV6-1	NA	TGTGCCAGCAGTGGGACTCGCCTGACCTACGAGCAGTACTTC	CASSGTRLTYEQYF
TRBJ2-3	TRBD2	TRBV5-6	NA	TGTGCCAGCAGCCAGACTAGCGGTACAGATACGCAGTATTTT	CASSQTSGTDTQYF
TRBJ1-2	TRBD1	TRBV11-2	NA	TGTGCCAGCAGCTTAGGGAGGACAGGGATAGTCACTGGCTACACCTTC	CASSLGRTGIVTGYTF
TRBJ1-1	NA	TRBV7-2	NA	TGTGCCAGCAGCTTGTCCTCGAACACTGAAGCTTTCTTT	CASSLSSNTEAFF
TRBJ1-5	NA	TRBV28	NA	TGTGCCAGCAGTTCCCGGTTAGACGGGGACAATCAGCCCCAGCATTTT	CASSSRLDGDNQPQHF
TRBJ1-5	NA	TRBV5-1	few	TGCGCCAGCCGCCCGACGGCTGGGGGGTTCAATCAGCCCCAGCATTTT	CASRPTAGGFNQPQHF
TRBJ1-2	NA	TRBV14	NA	TGTGCCAGCAGCCCCCTGCCGGTGACCCCCTATGGCTACACCTTC	CASSPLPVTPYGYTF
TRBJ1-5	TRBD1	TRBV5-1	NA	TGCGCCAGCAGCTTGGGAGCACAGGGGGCAGATCAGCCCCAGCATTTT	CASSLGAQGADQPQHF
TRBJ2-7	NA	TRBV27	NA	TGTGCCAGCAGTCGACGCCAGCCCTCCTACGAGCAGTACTTC	CASSRRQPSYEQYF
TRBJ1-5	NA	TRBV6-1	NA	TGTGCCAGCAGTGGTGCGACCGGGGGGGCGGGTCAGCCCCAGCATTTT	CASSGATGGAGQPQHF
TRBJ1-1	NA	TRBV30	NA	TGTGCCTGGAGTGTTAAGTCTGAAGCTTTCTTT	CAWSVKSEAFF
TRBJ2-1	NA	TRBV6-6	once	TGTGCCAGTCATCTTAGGCAAATGGACCCTAATGAGCAGTTCTTC	CASHLRQMDPNEQFF
TRBJ1-1	TRBD1	TRBV9	NA	TGTGCCAGCAGCACAAGGACAGGGGCAGTAAACACTGAAGCTTTCTTT	CASSTRTGAVNTEAFF
TRBJ2-5	NA	TRBV20-1	once	TGCAGTGCTAGAGCTCGGGAGACCCAGTACTTC	CSARARETQYF
TRBJ2-6	NA	TRBV5-1	NA	TGCGCCAGCAGCTCGCCCTTTCTAGACAGCTCTGGGGCCAACGTCCTGACTTTC	CASSSPFLDSSGANVLTF
TRBJ2-5	TRBD2	TRBV11-2	NA	TGTGCCAGCAGCCGACTAGCGGGAAAAGAGACCCAGTACTTC	CASSRLAGKETQYF
TRBJ1-1	NA	TRBV6-5	NA	TGTGCCAGCAGCGACCGGGGGGCTGTGAACACTGAAGCTTTCTTT	CASSDRGAVNTEAFF
TRBJ2-3	NA	TRBV5-4	NA	TGTGCCAGCAGGTACAGCGGGAGCACAGATACGCAGTATTTT	CASRYSGSTDTQYF
TRBJ2-1	TRBD2	TRBV10-3	NA	TGTGCCATCAGTGCGGGACTAGGGGCGAGCTCCTACAATGAGCAGTTCTTC	CAISAGLGASSYNEQFF
TRBJ1-3	NA	TRBV6-5	NA	TGTGCCAGCATCGACGAGGGGGCTGGAAACACCATATATTTT	CASIDEGAGNTIYF
TRBJ2-1	TRBD2	TRBV7-9	NA	TGTGCCAGCAGCCTTCGACTAGCGGGCGTCAATGAGCAGTTCTTC	CASSLRLAGVNEQFF
TRBJ1-1	TRBD1	TRBV30	NA	TGTGCCTGGAGTACGACTCACAGGGGTGGTGAAGCTTTCTTT	CAWSTTHRGGEAFF
TRBJ2-5	NA	TRBV9	NA	TGTGCCAGCAGCGCGTATCAGGGGACCCAGTACTTC	CASSAYQGTQYF
TRBJ2-7	NA	TRBV5-1	few	TGCGCCAGCAGCTTGGCCTACGAGCAGTACTTC	CASSLAYEQYF
TRBJ1-2	NA	TRBV2	NA	TGTGCCAGCAGTGATCACCAGGGGTTGGGCTACACCTTC	CASSDHQGLGYTF
TRBJ2-3	TRBD2	TRBV5-4	once	TGTGCCAGCAGCTTGGTGACTAGCGGCTCAGATACGCAGTATTTT	CASSLVTSGSDTQYF
TRBJ2-5	TRBD1	TRBV5-4	NA	TGTGCCAGCAGCAGGGACAGGGGAAGCCAAGAGACCCAGTACTTC	CASSRDRGSQETQYF
TRBJ2-2	TRBD1	TRBV28	NA	TGTGCCAGCAGAACCTCCGGGACAGGGGGAGCCGGGGAGCTGTTTTTT	CASRTSGTGGAGELFF
TRBJ2-7	TRBD2	TRBV27	NA	TGTGCCAGCAGATCAATAGCGGGACCCTACGAGCAGTACTTC	CASRSIAGPYEQYF